This T cell receptor beta chain was captured by sequencing in a study of cytomegalovirus exposure and HLA in healthy donors. Study conclusions and caveats: In a later analysis, specific HLA alleles were associated with 15,000 or so TCR beta sequences at a 0.05 false discovery rate.

A multiplex PCR was run with 60 Vbeta primers and 13 Jbeta primers. The method was immunoSEQ multiplex PCR; TCRdb's version includes in-frame clones alone and lacks a portion of them. This sample has some 170,000 clones, with roughly 72% found just once. Regarding this clone: What it binds is unknown.

Germline CDR1 SGHRS, CDR2 YFSETQ. CDR3 length: 15 residues. With 0 bases removed from V and 2 bases from J, the gap between germline ends came to 12 bases. This clonotype was sampled from a woman between 40 and 55 years old in good health and CMV-seronegative. This chain links TRBV5-1 with TRBJ2-7; D is possibly TRBD1 (6 bases). The sequencing input was PBMCs. CDR3 nucleotides: TGCGCCAGCAGCTTGGAGGCAGGGGCCACCTACGAGCAGTACTTC. It is translated as CASSLEAGATYEQYF.